This TCR beta chain was found in a study of T cells in tuberculosis. The time point here: new active TB diagnosis, blood taken before or within 7 days of starting treatment. As concerns this clone: Its antigen is undetermined.

Regarding the study as a whole: Smaller distances to GMM-specific TCRs suggested their expansion in active tuberculosis. Shorter CDR3-alpha in active tuberculosis partly drove smaller distances. Cases with active tuberculosis were adults, while controls were adolescents.

V lost 2 bases to trimming and J lost 12 bases, with 11 bases between them. CDR3 length equals 12 residues. CDR1 and CDR2 from the germline V gene are SNHLY and FYNNEI. Sequenced by immunoSEQ multiplex PCR; TCRdb stores in-frame clones only, minus some. The sample carries about 40,000 clones, approximately 94% recorded once. The specimen comprised PBMCs, sampled at tuberculosis diagnosis. The V and J genes are TRBV2 and TRBJ2-1; D unclear. The clonotype originates from an adult with tuberculosis. Here the CDR3 reads CASSEYVGAQFF. For the CDR3, the DNA is TGTGCCAGCAGTGAATATGTAGGAGCGCAGTTCTTC.